This TCR beta chain was profiled in a study of CD8 T cells in ankylosing spondylitis (dated by TCRdb to 2015 to 2018). Context from the whole study: The study set out to find disease-linked TCR variants by profiling T cell receptor beta repertoires in ankylosing spondylitis patients and healthy donors. The full study cohort comprised about 24 ankylosing spondylitis patients and 110 or so healthy donors. Samples of peripheral blood were taken, and for ankylosing spondylitis patients, synovial fluid was collected as well.

Measured from the cysteine to the phenylalanine, the CDR3 is 15 residues long. Only CDR3 DNA remains: 45 bases, in frame from the first base. The junction carries 11 bases between V and J, which are trimmed by 2 bases and 4 bases respectively. According to the germline V gene, CDR1 reads KGHDR and CDR2 reads SFDVKD. Data came from an Illumina HiSeq 2500. Quantitative 5'-RACE with molecular barcodes was used to prepare TCR beta libraries. Regarding the original processing steps: A new computational method, built on a probabilistic model of VDJ rearrangement, was used to identify disease-linked TCR variants. TCRdb trimmed the raw reads at Q25, called clones with MiXCR and kept productive beta chains. Identical CDR3 proteins give one entry, which carries the most common genes and DNA. TCRdb's processing, not the study's, gives the V and J calls here. Here the sample has 380,000 or so distinct CDR3 sequences; 20% occur a single time. In total, the top ten clones hold approximately 14% of the sample.

The table lists this clonotype with a few counts. Its antigen is unknown. No base quality information exists; no much larger clone differs at one position. Summary of the overall study and its limitations: Some of the motif variants had been reported before in the synovial fluid and blood of reactive arthritis patients, a finding that suggests common disease-initiation mechanisms. Blood from ankylosing spondylitis patients appeared to be characterized by a TCR beta motif made up of 8 or 9 highly homologous amino acid variants. The disease-linked clones showed a CD8+ phenotype and occurred at relatively low frequencies in peripheral blood. The disease-linked clones were reported as significantly enriched in matched synovial fluid samples from ankylosing spondylitis patients.

Here the chain combines TRBV24-1 and TRBJ2-1; the D gene is possibly TRBD1, with 6 bases matching. The sample consisted of blood, either unsorted or a sorted T cell fraction (not recorded which). The clonotype comes from a male donor with ankylosing spondylitis or in good health (not recorded which). The sequence in DNA is TGTGCCACCAGTGATTCTACCGGACAGTACAATGAGCAGTTCTTC. Its protein reads: CATSDSTGQYNEQFF.